This T cell receptor (beta chain) was found in a study of T cells after posttransplantation cyclophosphamide. The CDR3 totals 15 residues. CDR1 and CDR2 (germline): SGHRS, YFSETQ. V shed 4 bases and J 7 bases; nucleotides not matched to a gene: 14. The naive gate required viable CD3+CD4+ or CD3+CD8+ cells with CCR7+CD45RA+CD45RO-CD95-CD27+CD28+ phenotype. Only in-frame clones appear in the TCRdb table, and some are missing; sequencing was by immunoSEQ multiplex PCR. The sample includes tens of thousands of clones, approximately 97% of them seen just once. The rearrangement uses TRBV5-1 and TRBJ2-7, with TRBD1 matching 7 bases. The sequence came from a man aged 45 to 65 in good health, CMV-negative, and a related stem cell transplant donor. Source material: naive CD4+ T cells sorted from PBMCs. The CDR3 coding sequence is TGCGCCAGCAGCATACGCCCCGCGGACAGGCGGGAGCAGTACTTC. The encoded protein is CASSIRPADRREQYF.